These T cell receptor beta chains were read from a single sample in a study of blood T cells in healthy people across ages. TCRdb analysed the 5' RACE reads with MiXCR anew, one entry per CDR3 protein. The sample contains some 690,000 distinct CDR3 sequences, about 24% of which appear only once. Sequenced sample: blood. Every receptor here comes from a man in his 70s in good health. Each CDR3 is given with its conserved first and last residue. The order of the fields is D gene, V gene, clone size, J gene, CDR3 DNA, CDR3 protein. The D gene is left open where the match is weak. Expanded clones get a size class; other rows say once, few or many, or leave the size out.

TRBD2	TRBV7-6	few	TRBJ2-1	TGTGCCAGCAGCTTAGGGGGGGGGGTCAATGAGCAGTTCTTC	CASSLGGGVNEQFF
TRBD2	TRBV10-3	-	TRBJ2-3	TGTGCCATCAGTTTCGGACTAGTCACAGATACGCAGTATTTT	CAISFGLVTDTQYF
TRBD1	TRBV12-3/TRBV12-4	few	TRBJ1-6	TGTGCCAGCGGGACAGGGGTCGACTATAATTCACCCCTCCACTTT	CASGTGVDYNSPLHF
-	TRBV6-5	-	TRBJ2-7	TGTGCCAGCAGTTACTCGACGGCAGACCATCCCTACGAGCAGTACTTC	CASSYSTADHPYEQYF
-	TRBV12-5	once	TRBJ2-1	TGTGCTAGTGGGGGACTGCCCTCCTACAATGAGCAGTTCTTC	CASGGLPSYNEQFF
-	TRBV7-9	-	TRBJ1-1	TGTGCCAGCAGCGAACAGGGTTTGGACACTGAAGCTTTCTTT	CASSEQGLDTEAFF
-	TRBV12-3/TRBV12-4	-	TRBJ1-1	TGTGCCAGCACCCTGGAGGACCCTGAAGCTTTCTTT	CASTLEDPEAFF
-	TRBV5-8	-	TRBJ2-3	TGTGCCAGTGGGAACACAGATACGCAGTATTTT	CASGNTDTQYF
-	TRBV10-3	few	TRBJ2-1	TGTGCCATCAGTAGGGGCGGGACAGACTACAATGAGCAGTTCTTC	CAISRGGTDYNEQFF
-	TRBV21-1	few	TRBJ2-3	TGTGCCAGCAGCAACGAGGTTGGGGGGGACACAGATACGCAGTATTTT	CASSNEVGGDTDTQYF
-	TRBV12-3/TRBV12-4	few	TRBJ2-5	TGTGCCAGCAGTTTCGCGTTACCAGGGGAGACCCAGTACTTC	CASSFALPGETQYF
-	TRBV28	few	TRBJ2-5	TGTGCCCAGCTCATCTCATCCCCCCTACGATCGTACTTC	CAQLISSPLRSYF
-	TRBV15	-	TRBJ2-3	TGTGCCACCAGCAGAGAGTCTAGTTTGACAGATACGCAGTATTTT	CATSRESSLTDTQYF
TRBD1	TRBV12-3/TRBV12-4	few	TRBJ1-1	TGTGCCAGCAGTTATTGGGACAGGGGTAACACTGAAGCTTTCTTT	CASSYWDRGNTEAFF
-	TRBV7-2	many	TRBJ2-1	TGTGCCAGCGCCAGAGGAGGGAGTAACAATGAGCAGTTCTTC	CASARGGSNNEQFF
-	TRBV12-3/TRBV12-4	-	TRBJ1-3	TGTGCCAGCAGTTTAGCAGGGAGGGGAAACACCATATATTTT	CASSLAGRGNTIYF
-	TRBV6-6	-	TRBJ1-2	TGTGCCAGCAGTTACGGCGGCCTCGGGGATGGCTACACCTTC	CASSYGGLGDGYTF
-	TRBV20-1	-	TRBJ1-1	TGCAGTGCCGCCCCGACAGCCATGAACACTGAAGCTTTCTTT	CSAAPTAMNTEAFF
-	TRBV6-2/TRBV6-3	-	TRBJ2-1	TGTGCCAGCAGTGGGGGATCCCTTTACAATGAGCAGTTCTTC	CASSGGSLYNEQFF
TRBD2	TRBV24-1	-	TRBJ2-1	TGTGCCACCAGTGAGACCGGGACTAGCGGGAGCAAGGCCTACAATGAGCAGTTCTTC	CATSETGTSGSKAYNEQFF
TRBD1	TRBV7-2	-	TRBJ1-2	TGTGCCAGCAGCTTAGGGACAGGGATAGGGTATGGCTACACCTTC	CASSLGTGIGYGYTF
TRBD2	TRBV24-1	-	TRBJ2-1	TGTGCCACCAGTGGAAACCAAGCAGGGAGGGCTCGGGATGAGCAGTTCTTC	CATSGNQAGRARDEQFF
TRBD2	TRBV6-5	-	TRBJ2-7	TGTGCCAGCAGCAACAGCGGGGGGGCTTCCTACGAGCAGTACTTC	CASSNSGGASYEQYF
-	TRBV4-2	-	TRBJ2-7	TGTGCCAGCAGCCAGGCCCACAGGGATAGCTACGAGCAGTACTTC	CASSQAHRDSYEQYF
TRBD1	TRBV12-3/TRBV12-4	once	TRBJ2-3	TGTGCCAGCAGTTTGGACAGGACGCGCACAGATACGCAGTATTTT	CASSLDRTRTDTQYF
TRBD2	TRBV29-1	-	TRBJ2-3	TGCAGCGTTACCGGGGCTAGCGGGGGCACAGATACGCAGTATTTT	CSVTGASGGTDTQYF
TRBD1	TRBV7-4	-	TRBJ1-2	TGTGCCAGCAGTTTAGGGGGACAGGCCCCCCTTCAAGGCTATGGCTACACCTTC	CASSLGGQAPLQGYGYTF
-	TRBV7-9	-	TRBJ2-2	TGTGCCAGCAGCTCCCTCACATCTGGGGAGCTGTTTTTT	CASSSLTSGELFF
TRBD2	TRBV24-1	few	TRBJ2-1	TGTGCCACCAGTGATTTGCGGCAGGGAGGGTACAATGAGCAGTTCTTC	CATSDLRQGGYNEQFF
-	TRBV12-3/TRBV12-4	few	TRBJ1-4	TGTGCCAGCACCATAAGTGGGCAGGGGAATGAAAAACTGTTTTTT	CASTISGQGNEKLFF
-	TRBV7-9	once	TRBJ2-1	TGTGCCAGCAGCTCGACTTATCGGGACTCATCACATGAGCAGTTCTTC	CASSSTYRDSSHEQFF
-	TRBV5-1	-	TRBJ1-3	TGCGCCAGCAGCGCGGCAGGGGCTGGAAACACCATATATTTT	CASSAAGAGNTIYF
-	TRBV29-1	-	TRBJ1-1	TGCAGCGTTCGTGCGTCAGGGTGGGATCGAGGCACTGAAGCTTTCTTT	CSVRASGWDRGTEAFF
-	TRBV7-2	-	TRBJ2-5	TGTGCCAGCAGCCCCACTAGGACAATGAGAGAGACCCAGTACTTC	CASSPTRTMRETQYF
-	TRBV21-1	few	TRBJ1-6	TGTGCCAGCATCACTCTCCCGGGACAGGGTGGTTCACCCCTCCACTTT	CASITLPGQGGSPLHF
-	TRBV12-3/TRBV12-4	medium-sized	TRBJ1-1	TGTGCCAGCAGCCCCGCGGGGGGTCTTGAAGCTTTCTTT	CASSPAGGLEAFF
TRBD1	TRBV28	-	TRBJ2-7	TGTGCCAGCAGTTTATCGTCCGGGACAGCGAGCTCCTACGAGCAGTACTTC	CASSLSSGTASSYEQYF